A selection of T cell receptor beta chains follows, all from one sample in a study of blood T cell repertoires in COVID-19. TCRdb keeps only in-frame clones here, not all; method: immunoSEQ multiplex PCR. Altogether about 100,000 clones are present, just over 85% being singletons, with the ten largest covering less than 3.5%. Input material: PBMCs or T cells enriched from blood (not recorded which). The receptors were sampled from a woman aged 45 to 65 who had recovered from COVID-19. CDR3s include the opening cysteine and the closing phenylalanine or tryptophan. D genes are given only for firm matches. Rows may omit the clone size; those that give it use once, few, many or a size class.

d_gene	v_gene	abundance	j_gene	CDR3aa	CDR3nt
TRBD1	TRBV28	NA	TRBJ1-2	CASSLLTGGQGFGYTF	TGTGCCAGCAGTTTATTGACAGGTGGACAGGGATTTGGCTACACCTTC
TRBD1	TRBV27	NA	TRBJ1-1	CASSSFGTGGINTEAFF	TGTGCCAGCAGTTCATTCGGGACAGGGGGCATTAATACTGAAGCTTTCTTT
NA	TRBV5-4	NA	TRBJ2-5	CASSLEPNQETQYF	TGTGCCAGCAGCTTGGAGCCAAACCAAGAGACCCAGTACTTC
NA	TRBV11-2	NA	TRBJ2-4	CASSPDTGTPAKNIQYF	TGTGCCAGCAGCCCAGACACAGGGACCCCGGCCAAAAACATTCAGTACTTC
TRBD2	TRBV2	NA	TRBJ2-1	CASSLPGLAGVYEQFF	TGTGCCAGCAGTTTACCGGGACTAGCGGGAGTTTACGAGCAGTTCTTC
TRBD2	TRBV9	NA	TRBJ2-1	CASSPLSPGGSYNEQFF	TGTGCCAGCAGCCCCCTCTCTCCGGGAGGCTCCTACAATGAGCAGTTCTTC
TRBD2	TRBV6-4	NA	TRBJ2-3	CASNLAGGPSTDTQYF	TGTGCCAGCAACCTAGCGGGGGGACCTAGCACAGATACGCAGTATTTT
TRBD1	TRBV12-5	NA	TRBJ2-2	CASGPRTGNTGELFF	TGTGCTAGTGGTCCCAGGACAGGGAACACCGGGGAGCTGTTTTTT
NA	TRBV18	NA	TRBJ1-3	CASSPFQIQLNSGNTIYF	TGTGCCAGCTCACCATTCCAAATACAGCTTAACTCTGGAAACACCATATATTTT
TRBD1	TRBV5-6	NA	TRBJ2-7	CASSLGGTGKHEQYF	TGTGCCAGCAGCTTGGGGGGGACAGGGAAGCACGAGCAGTACTTC
TRBD1	TRBV2	few	TRBJ2-7	CASSWDRWYEQYF	TGTGCCAGCAGTTGGGACAGGTGGTACGAGCAGTACTTC
NA	TRBV10-3	NA	TRBJ2-2	CAISESFGELFF	TGTGCCATCAGTGAGTCCTTCGGGGAGCTGTTTTTT
TRBD2	TRBV5-1	NA	TRBJ2-1	CASSLAAGEGYNEQFF	TGCGCCAGCAGCTTGGCGGCGGGAGAGGGCTACAATGAGCAGTTCTTC
NA	TRBV19	NA	TRBJ1-1	CATRRGGTEAFF	TGTGCCACCCGGCGCGGGGGCACTGAAGCTTTCTTT
TRBD2	TRBV11-3	NA	TRBJ2-1	CATSSGGAHNEQFF	TGTGCCACCAGTAGCGGGGGGGCCCACAATGAGCAGTTCTTC
NA	TRBV24-1	NA	TRBJ2-2	CALGPPNSGELFF	TGTGCCCTGGGGCCCCCGAATTCCGGGGAGCTGTTTTTT
TRBD2	TRBV6-5	NA	TRBJ2-1	CASRTSGRGVQFF	TGTGCCAGCCGGACTAGCGGGAGAGGCGTACAGTTCTTC
NA	TRBV2	NA	TRBJ2-2	CASKGVNTGELFF	TGTGCCAGCAAGGGGGTGAACACCGGGGAGCTGTTTTTT
TRBD1	TRBV10-3	NA	TRBJ1-5	CATRDRVYQPQHF	TGTGCCACCCGGGACAGGGTTTATCAGCCCCAGCATTTT
NA	TRBV4-1	NA	TRBJ1-5	CASSLTGFQPQHF	TGCGCCAGCAGCCTTACAGGGTTTCAGCCCCAGCATTTT
NA	TRBV19	NA	TRBJ1-6	CASSIPRYNSPLHF	TGTGCCAGTAGTATACCACGGTATAATTCACCCCTCCACTTT
NA	TRBV28	NA	TRBJ2-7	CASEPAGREEQYF	TGTGCCAGCGAACCGGCGGGTCGTGAGGAGCAGTACTTC
TRBD1	TRBV24-1	NA	TRBJ2-7	CATSHPGTGRPYEQYF	TGTGCCACCAGTCACCCCGGGACAGGGCGTCCTTACGAGCAGTACTTC
NA	TRBV10-3	NA	TRBJ1-1	CAIRGVVTEAFF	TGTGCCATCAGGGGAGTGGTCACTGAAGCTTTCTTT
TRBD1	TRBV6-6	NA	TRBJ1-5	CASSRTGSDQPQHF	TGTGCCAGCAGTCGGACAGGAAGCGATCAGCCCCAGCATTTT
TRBD1	TRBV7-9	NA	TRBJ1-5	CASSLDRTGGQPQHF	TGTGCCAGCAGCCTGGACCGGACAGGCGGACAGCCCCAGCATTTT
TRBD2	TRBV23-1	few	TRBJ2-4	CASSPTASGGKNIQYF	TGCGCCAGCAGCCCCACCGCTAGCGGGGGCAAAAACATTCAGTACTTC
TRBD2	TRBV7-3	NA	TRBJ2-7	CASSYGPSGIYEQYF	TGTGCCAGCAGCTACGGCCCTAGCGGGATTTACGAGCAGTACTTC
NA	TRBV25-1	NA	TRBJ2-3	CASSEQLAIDTQYF	TGTGCCAGCAGTGAACAACTAGCAATAGATACGCAGTATTTT
TRBD1	TRBV18	once	TRBJ1-1	CASSPEIITGGEAFF	TGTGCCAGCTCACCAGAAATAATAACAGGGGGAGAAGCTTTCTTT
NA	TRBV7-8	NA	TRBJ1-1	CASSLLWQGEEAFF	TGTGCCAGCAGCTTACTATGGCAGGGCGAGGAAGCTTTCTTT
TRBD1	TRBV29-1	NA	TRBJ2-1	CSASGTGGYEQFF	TGCAGCGCCTCCGGGACAGGGGGCTATGAGCAGTTCTTC
TRBD2	TRBV4-2	NA	TRBJ2-3	CASSEPGLAGWSDTQYF	TGTGCCAGCAGCGAACCGGGACTAGCGGGATGGTCAGATACGCAGTATTTT
TRBD2	TRBV4-1	NA	TRBJ2-2	CASSQGLAGDSGELFF	TGCGCCAGCAGCCAAGGGCTAGCGGGAGATTCCGGGGAGCTGTTTTTT
NA	TRBV7-9	once	TRBJ2-2	CASSYGRRTNTGELFF	TGTGCCAGCAGCTATGGACGGCGGACTAACACCGGGGAGCTGTTTTTT
NA	TRBV19	NA	TRBJ1-2	CASSMIFSQGYGYTF	TGTGCCAGTAGTATGATTTTTAGCCAGGGCTATGGCTACACCTTC
NA	TRBV15	NA	TRBJ1-2	CATSRDFRSQIAAGNYGYTF	TGTGCCACCAGCAGAGATTTTAGGTCCCAAATTGCGGCAGGGAACTATGGCTACACCTTC
TRBD2	TRBV5-1	NA	TRBJ2-7	CASSSSREGNPRGQYF	TGCGCCAGCAGCTCGTCGCGGGAGGGTAATCCGAGGGGGCAGTACTTC
TRBD2	TRBV4-2	NA	TRBJ2-7	CASSQESAGETYEQYF	TGTGCCAGCAGCCAAGAGTCAGCGGGGGAAACCTACGAGCAGTACTTC
TRBD2	TRBV4-1	NA	TRBJ2-5	CASSQERTSETQYF	TGCGCCAGCAGCCAAGAAAGGACTAGTGAGACCCAGTACTTC
TRBD2	TRBV6-4	once	TRBJ2-1	CASSGLAGDGNEQFF	TGTGCCAGCAGTGGACTAGCGGGAGATGGCAATGAGCAGTTCTTC
NA	TRBV19	NA	TRBJ1-5	CASSGTPDQPQHF	TGTGCCAGTAGCGGGACTCCGGATCAGCCCCAGCATTTT
TRBD2	TRBV5-1	NA	TRBJ2-7	CASSLARLAGGHEQYF	TGCGCCAGCAGCTTGGCCCGACTAGCGGGAGGCCACGAGCAGTACTTC
NA	TRBV3-1/TRBV3-2	NA	TRBJ2-7	CASSACREGCEQYF	TGTGCCAGCAGCGCTTGCCGGGAAGGTTGCGAGCAGTACTTC
TRBD2	TRBV7-9	NA	TRBJ2-3	CASSPPSGGRTDTQYF	TGTGCCAGCAGCCCCCCTAGCGGGGGCCGCACAGATACGCAGTATTTT
TRBD1	TRBV5-5	NA	TRBJ1-5	CASSLIVWQGGNQPQHF	TGTGCCAGCAGCTTGATAGTGTGGCAGGGGGGCAATCAGCCCCAGCATTTT
NA	TRBV19	NA	TRBJ2-4	CASTSGGLGNIQYF	NA
NA	TRBV9	NA	TRBJ1-2	CASSQATYGYTF	TGTGCCAGCAGTCAAGCCACCTATGGCTACACCTTC
TRBD2	TRBV7-3	NA	TRBJ2-3	CASSFQAGVSDTQYF	TGTGCCAGCAGCTTTCAGGCGGGAGTCTCTGATACGCAGTATTTT
NA	TRBV28	NA	TRBJ1-3	CASKGSGNTIYF	TGTGCCAGCAAGGGGTCAGGAAACACCATATATTTT
NA	TRBV11-2	few	TRBJ2-1	CASSSSDTMVRQFF	TGTGCCAGCAGCTCCTCGGACACCATGGTTCGGCAGTTCTTC
NA	TRBV19	NA	TRBJ1-2	CATKRESRGGYTF	TGTGCGACCAAGCGAGAGAGCAGGGGTGGCTACACCTTC
TRBD2	TRBV27	NA	TRBJ2-1	CASSLLTGGRNEQFF	TGTGCCAGCAGTTTATTGACGGGGGGGAGGAATGAGCAGTTCTTC
TRBD2	TRBV5-6	NA	TRBJ2-7	CASSFGTSGGEQYF	TGTGCCAGCAGCTTCGGGACTAGTGGAGGCGAGCAGTACTTC
NA	TRBV19	NA	TRBJ2-7	CASSSAGQPYEQYF	TGTGCCAGTAGCAGTGCGGGACAGCCCTACGAGCAGTACTTC
NA	TRBV5-4	NA	TRBJ1-2	CASSHSGSYGYTF	TGTGCCAGCAGCCACTCCGGGTCGTATGGCTACACCTTC
TRBD1	TRBV28	NA	TRBJ1-2	CASTSDRGNTF	TGTGCCAGCACCTCGGACAGGGGAAACACCTTC